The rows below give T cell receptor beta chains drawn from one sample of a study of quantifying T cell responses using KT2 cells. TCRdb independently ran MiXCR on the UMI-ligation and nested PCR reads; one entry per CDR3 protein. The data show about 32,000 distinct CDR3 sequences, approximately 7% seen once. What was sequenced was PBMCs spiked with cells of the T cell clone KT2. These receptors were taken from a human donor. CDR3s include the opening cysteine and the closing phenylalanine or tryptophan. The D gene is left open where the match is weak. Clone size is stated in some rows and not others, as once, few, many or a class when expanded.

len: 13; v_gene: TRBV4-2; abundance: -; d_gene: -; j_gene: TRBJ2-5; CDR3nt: TGTGCCAGCAGCCAAGCGGGAGAAGAGACCCAGTACTTC; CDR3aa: CASSQAGEETQYF
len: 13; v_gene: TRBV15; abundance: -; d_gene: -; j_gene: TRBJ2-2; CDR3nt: TGTGCCACCGGGCCCTTCGTATCCGGGGAGCTGTTTTTT; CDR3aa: CATGPFVSGELFF
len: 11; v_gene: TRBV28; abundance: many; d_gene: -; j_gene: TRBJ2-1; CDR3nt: TGTGCCAGCAGCCGCCTCAGGGAGCAGTTCTTC; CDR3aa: CASSRLREQFF
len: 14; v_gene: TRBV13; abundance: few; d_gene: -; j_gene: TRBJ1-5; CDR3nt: TGTGCCAGCAGTCCTCGGGGCCCTTGGGTGCCCCAGCATTTT; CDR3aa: CASSPRGPWVPQHF
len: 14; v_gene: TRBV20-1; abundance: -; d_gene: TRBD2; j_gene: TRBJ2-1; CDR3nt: TGCAGTGCCCCCAGCGGGAGGGCCCCCAATGAGCAGTTCTTC; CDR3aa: CSAPSGRAPNEQFF
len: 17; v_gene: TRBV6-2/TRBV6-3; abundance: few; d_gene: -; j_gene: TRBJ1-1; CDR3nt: TGTGCCAGCAGTTACCCCCCCCGGCTATCACTGAACACTGAAGCTTTCTTT; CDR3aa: CASSYPPRLSLNTEAFF
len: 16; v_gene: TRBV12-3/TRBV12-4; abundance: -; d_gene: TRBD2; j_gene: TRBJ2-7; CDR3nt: TGTGCCAGCAGTTTAGGACTAGCGGGAGTGCCTGACGAGCAGTACTTC; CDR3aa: CASSLGLAGVPDEQYF
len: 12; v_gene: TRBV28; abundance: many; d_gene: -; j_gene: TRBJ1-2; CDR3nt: TGTGCCAGCAGTACTAGAAACTATGGCTACACCTTC; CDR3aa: CASSTRNYGYTF
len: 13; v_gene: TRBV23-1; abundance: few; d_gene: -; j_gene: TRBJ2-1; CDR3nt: TGCGCCAGCAGTCGGGTGCCGAGGAATGAGCAGTTCTTC; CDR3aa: CASSRVPRNEQFF
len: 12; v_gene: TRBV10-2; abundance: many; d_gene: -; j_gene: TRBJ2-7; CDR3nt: TGCGCCAGCAGTGAGTACAGCTACGAGCAGTACTTC; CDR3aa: CASSEYSYEQYF
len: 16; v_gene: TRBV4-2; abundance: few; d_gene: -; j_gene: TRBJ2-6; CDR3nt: TGTGCCAGCAGCCAAGATGACACCTCTGGGGCCAACGTCCTGACTTTC; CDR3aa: CASSQDDTSGANVLTF
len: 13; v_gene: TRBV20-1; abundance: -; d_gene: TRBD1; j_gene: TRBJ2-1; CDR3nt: TGCAGTGCTAGAAACAGGGGTTACAATGAGCAGTTCTTC; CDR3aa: CSARNRGYNEQFF
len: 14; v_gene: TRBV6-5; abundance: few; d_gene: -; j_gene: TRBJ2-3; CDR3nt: TGTGCCAGCAGCTGGGTAGCGAGCACAGATACGCAGTATTTT; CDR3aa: CASSWVASTDTQYF
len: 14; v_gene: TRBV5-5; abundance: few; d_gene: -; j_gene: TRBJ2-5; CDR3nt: TGTGCCAGCACCCTACCGCCTGACCAAGAGACCCAGTACTTC; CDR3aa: CASTLPPDQETQYF
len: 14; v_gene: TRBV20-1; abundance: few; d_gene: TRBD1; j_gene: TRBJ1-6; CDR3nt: TGCAGTGGGTCGGGACAGGGAGGTAATTCACCCCTCCACTTT; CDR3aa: CSGSGQGGNSPLHF
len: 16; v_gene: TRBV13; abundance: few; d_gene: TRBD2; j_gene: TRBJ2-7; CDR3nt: TGTGCCAGCAGCTTAGGCACCGGGACTAGCGAGAACGAGCAGTACTTC; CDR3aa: CASSLGTGTSENEQYF
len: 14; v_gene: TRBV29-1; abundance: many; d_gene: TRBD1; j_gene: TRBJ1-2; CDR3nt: TGCAGCGTTGAAGACCGGGACAGGGCGAATGGCTACACCTTC; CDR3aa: CSVEDRDRANGYTF
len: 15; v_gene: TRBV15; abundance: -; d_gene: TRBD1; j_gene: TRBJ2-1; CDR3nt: TGTGCCACCAGCAGAGCGGCAGGGGGTTGGGATGAGCAGTTCTTC; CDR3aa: CATSRAAGGWDEQFF
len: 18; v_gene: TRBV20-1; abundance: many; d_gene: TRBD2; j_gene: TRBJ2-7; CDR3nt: TGCAGTGCTAGAGATTTCGCTAGCGGGAGTGCAGAATCCTCCGAGCAGTACTTC; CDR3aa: CSARDFASGSAESSEQYF
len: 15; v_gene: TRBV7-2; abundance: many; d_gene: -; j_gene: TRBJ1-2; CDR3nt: TGTGCCAGCAGCTTCGGAGGGTCAGGGCCATATGGCTACACCTTC; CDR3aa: CASSFGGSGPYGYTF
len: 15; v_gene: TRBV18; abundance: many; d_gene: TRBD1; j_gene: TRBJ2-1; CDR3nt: TGTGCCAGCTCACGGACAGGGCCCCCCTACAATGAGCAGTTCTTC; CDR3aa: CASSRTGPPYNEQFF
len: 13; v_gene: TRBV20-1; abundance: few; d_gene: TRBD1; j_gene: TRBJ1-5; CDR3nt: TGCAGTGCGCTTACAGGGGGCGGACAGCCCCAGCATTTT; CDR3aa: CSALTGGGQPQHF
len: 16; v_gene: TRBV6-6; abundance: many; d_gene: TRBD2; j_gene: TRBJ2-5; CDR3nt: TGTGCCAGCAGTTGGGGCGGGACTAGCGTACAAGAGACCCAGTACTTC; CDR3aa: CASSWGGTSVQETQYF
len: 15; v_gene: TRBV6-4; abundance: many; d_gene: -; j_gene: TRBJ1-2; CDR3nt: TGTGCCCCCGAGGGACACGGGTCCCCCAGGGATGGCTACACCTTC; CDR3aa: CAPEGHGSPRDGYTF
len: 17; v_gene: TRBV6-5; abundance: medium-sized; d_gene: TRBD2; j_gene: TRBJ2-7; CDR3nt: TGTGCCAGCAACCCCACAGGGGGACTAGCGGGATACTACGAGCAGTACTTC; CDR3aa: CASNPTGGLAGYYEQYF
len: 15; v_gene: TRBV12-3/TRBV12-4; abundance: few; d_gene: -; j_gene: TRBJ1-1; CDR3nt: TGTGCCAGCAGTCCCAGCAGGGTCGTGAACACTGAAGCTTTCTTT; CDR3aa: CASSPSRVVNTEAFF
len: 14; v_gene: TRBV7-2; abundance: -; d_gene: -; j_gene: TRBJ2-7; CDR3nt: TGTGCCAGCAGCTTAGCGTTGTCTAGCAACGAGCAGTACTTC; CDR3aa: CASSLALSSNEQYF
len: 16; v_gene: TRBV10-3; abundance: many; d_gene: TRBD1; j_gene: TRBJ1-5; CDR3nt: TGTGCCATCAGTGAAACAAGACAGGGGGGACTTCAGCCCCAGCATTTT; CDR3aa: CAISETRQGGLQPQHF
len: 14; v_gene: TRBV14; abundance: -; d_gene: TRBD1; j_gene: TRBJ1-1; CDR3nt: TGTGCCAGCAGCCTCGCGACAGGGGGCACTGAAGCTTTCTTT; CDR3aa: CASSLATGGTEAFF
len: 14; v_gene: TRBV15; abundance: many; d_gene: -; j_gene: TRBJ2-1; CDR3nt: TGTGCCACCAGCGGCCGGAATACTTACAATGAGCAGTTCTTC; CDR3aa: CATSGRNTYNEQFF
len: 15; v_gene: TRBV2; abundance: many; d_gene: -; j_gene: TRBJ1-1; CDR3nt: TGTGCCAGCAGTGCGGAGGCAGCCTCGAACACTGAAGCTTTCTTT; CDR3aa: CASSAEAASNTEAFF
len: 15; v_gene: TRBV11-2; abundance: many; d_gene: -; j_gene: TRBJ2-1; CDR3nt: TGTGCCAGCAGCTCATACAGGAGAGCCTACAATGAGCAGTTCTTC; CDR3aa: CASSSYRRAYNEQFF
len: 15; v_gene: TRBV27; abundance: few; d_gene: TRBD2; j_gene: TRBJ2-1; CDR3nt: TGTGCCAGCAGTTTATCTAGCGGGTTGTCCAATGAGCAGTTCTTC; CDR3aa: CASSLSSGLSNEQFF
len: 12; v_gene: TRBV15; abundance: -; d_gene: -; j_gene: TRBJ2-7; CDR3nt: TGTGCCACCAGCAGCGGAGGCTACGAGCAGTACTTC; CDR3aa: CATSSGGYEQYF
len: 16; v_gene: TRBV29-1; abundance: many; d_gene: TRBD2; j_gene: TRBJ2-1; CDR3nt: TGCAGCGTTGGTTCGGCGGCTAGCGGGAGGTACAATGAGCAGTTCTTC; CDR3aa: CSVGSAASGRYNEQFF
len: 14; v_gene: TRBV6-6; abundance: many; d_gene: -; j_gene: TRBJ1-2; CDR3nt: TGTGCCAGCAGTTACTCGCCCAAAAACTATGGCTACACCTTC; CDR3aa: CASSYSPKNYGYTF
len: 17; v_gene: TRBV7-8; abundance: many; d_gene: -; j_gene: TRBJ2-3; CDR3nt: TGTGCCAGCAGCCTCTTTGCCTCAACCGGGACCAAGGATACGCAGTATTTT; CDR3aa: CASSLFASTGTKDTQYF
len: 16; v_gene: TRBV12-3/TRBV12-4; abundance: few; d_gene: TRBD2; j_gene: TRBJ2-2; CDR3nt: TGTGCCAGCAGTTTCCTTCTAACTACGGGGGGCGGGGAGCTGTTTTTT; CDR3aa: CASSFLLTTGGGELFF
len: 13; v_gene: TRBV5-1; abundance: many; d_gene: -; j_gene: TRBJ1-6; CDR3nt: TGCGCCAGCAGCCTTACCTTTAATTCACCCCTCCACTTT; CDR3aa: CASSLTFNSPLHF
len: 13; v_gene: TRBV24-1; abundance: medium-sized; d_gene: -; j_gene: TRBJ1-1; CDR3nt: TGTGCCACCAGGGACCAGGACGGAATTGAAGCTTTCTTT; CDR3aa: CATRDQDGIEAFF
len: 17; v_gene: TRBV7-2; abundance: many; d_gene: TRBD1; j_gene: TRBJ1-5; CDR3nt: TGTGCCAGCAGCTCAACTCGCACAGGGGGGAGCAATCAGCCCCAGCATTTT; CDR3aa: CASSSTRTGGSNQPQHF
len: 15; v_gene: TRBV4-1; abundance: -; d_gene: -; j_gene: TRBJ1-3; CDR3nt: TGCGCCAGCAGCCAAGATATGGCTCACGGAAACACCATATATTTT; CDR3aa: CASSQDMAHGNTIYF
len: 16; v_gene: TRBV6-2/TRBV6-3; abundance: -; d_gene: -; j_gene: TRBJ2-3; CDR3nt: TGTGCCAGCAGTCTACAGGGATCTAGCGTCACAGATACGCAGTATTTT; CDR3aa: CASSLQGSSVTDTQYF
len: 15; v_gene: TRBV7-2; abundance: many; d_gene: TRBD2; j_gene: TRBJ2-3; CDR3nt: TGTGCCAGCAGCCCCGGTCGGACTAGCCTGGTTACGCAGTATTTT; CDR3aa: CASSPGRTSLVTQYF